The source of this TCR beta chain is a study of post-analysis software for immune sequencing data. Overall study context: Several disease courses (relapsing-remitting, secondary progressive and progressive-relapsing) of multiple sclerosis were included. Broader study findings: Strong co-clustering by F measure linked samples that shared a preparation batch. Normalized Chao1 diversity in multiple sclerosis patients fell significantly below that of controls.

Turning to this clonotype: Its antigen is undetermined.

Unique molecular identifiers were built into the TCR beta cDNA libraries. A population of about 0.95 to 10 million T cells gave rise to 400,000 to 550,000 cDNA molecules. In TCRdb, the PCR reads were re-called with MiXCR into one record per CDR3 protein. The sample lists fewer than 700,000 distinct CDR3 sequences; around 47% were seen once. Sequenced material: blood. The TCR originated in a girl under 18 with multiple sclerosis.

The CDR3 sequence: CASSLEGSGAGYTF. The CDR3 DNA is TGCGCCAGCAGCTTGGAGGGCTCAGGAGCTGGCTACACCTTC. The chain links TRBV5-1 to TRBJ1-2; D is undetermined. CDR3 length equals 14 residues. Germline values: CDR1 SGHRS, CDR2 YFSETQ. Trimming took off 0 bases at V and 7 bases at J, with 13 bases between the two ends.